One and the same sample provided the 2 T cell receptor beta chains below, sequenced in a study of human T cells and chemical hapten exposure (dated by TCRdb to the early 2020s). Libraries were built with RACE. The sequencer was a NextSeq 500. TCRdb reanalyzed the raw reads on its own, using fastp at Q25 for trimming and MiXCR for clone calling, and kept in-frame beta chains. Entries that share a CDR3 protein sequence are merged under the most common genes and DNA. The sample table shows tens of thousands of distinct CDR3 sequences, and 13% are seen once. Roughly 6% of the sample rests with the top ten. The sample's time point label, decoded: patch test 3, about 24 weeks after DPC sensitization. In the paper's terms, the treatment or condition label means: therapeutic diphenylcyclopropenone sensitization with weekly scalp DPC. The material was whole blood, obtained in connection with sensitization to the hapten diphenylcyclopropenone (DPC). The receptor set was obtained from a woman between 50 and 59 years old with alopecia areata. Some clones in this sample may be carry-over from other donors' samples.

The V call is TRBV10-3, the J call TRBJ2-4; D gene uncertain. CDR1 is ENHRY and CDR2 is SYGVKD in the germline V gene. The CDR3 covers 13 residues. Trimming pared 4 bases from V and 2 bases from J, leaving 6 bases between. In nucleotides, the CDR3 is TGTGCCATCAGTGCGGAGCCCAAAAACATTCAGTACTTC. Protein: CAISAEPKNIQYF.

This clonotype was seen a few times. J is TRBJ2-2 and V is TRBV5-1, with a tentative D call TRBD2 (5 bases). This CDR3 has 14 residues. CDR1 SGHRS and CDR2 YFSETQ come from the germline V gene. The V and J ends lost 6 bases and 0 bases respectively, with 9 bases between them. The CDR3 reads CASKAEANTGELFF. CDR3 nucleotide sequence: TGCGCCAGCAAGGCGGAGGCGAACACCGGGGAGCTGTTTTTT.